The text below deals with one T cell receptor beta chain. The antigen is not known. The entry originates in a study of CD8+ T cells in alopecia areata. About the study: Patients received oral tofacitinib, 5 to 10 mg twice daily, for moderate-to-severe alopecia areata. Percent of scalp involved defined treated patients' severity scores. Findings and limits, study-wide: While tofacitinib was given, many expanded lesional clones persisted in scalp and blood. Scalp sequencing also captures normal skin's resident alphabeta T cells.

Looked up from germline, CDR1 is MNHEY and CDR2 is SVGAGI. CDR3 length: 14 amino acids. V lost 7 bases, J lost 9 bases, and 10 bases stayed unmatched. The treatment is: oral pan-JAK inhibitor, 5-10 mg twice daily. RNA extraction and reverse transcription yielded cDNA as sequencing template. TCRdb keeps only in-frame clones here, not all; method: immunoSEQ multiplex PCR. The sample has around 270,000 clones, 55% to 70% seen once. The chain carries TRBV6-5 and TRBJ1-5; TRBD1 aligns across 9 bases. This receptor was obtained from a human donor with alopecia areata. This material consisted of CD4+ T cells sorted from blood, taken at week 24, from a patient treated with tofacitinib. This CDR3 reads CASTDRQGVRPQHF. Here the CDR3 DNA reads TGTGCCAGCACCGACAGACAGGGGGTACGGCCCCAGCATTTT.